This TCR beta chain was obtained from a study of Graves' ophthalmopathy and Graves' hyperthyroidism. The study, taken as a whole, reports: Stable hyperthyroidism and ophthalmopathy were told apart by a 13-signature model, which achieved 85% to 90% sensitivity and just over 80% specificity. The majority of expanded thyroid clonotypes above 0.001 frequency also occurred in blood.

By share, this clonotype counts as medium-sized. Its antigen is still unknown. Amplification targeted the TCR beta CDR3 regions, with RNA transcripts as the source material. An opening RT-PCR round employed HTBI primers and preceded a second-round multiplex PCR. TCRdb re-called the multiplex PCR reads with MiXCR, one entry per CDR3 protein. The sample lists 40,000 to 50,000 distinct CDR3 sequences; around 45% were seen once. Germline CDR1 SGHVS, CDR2 FQNEAQ. The CDR3 has 14 residues. With 5 bases removed from V and 2 bases from J, the gap between germline ends came to 12 bases. The sequencing sample was made of peripheral blood. The source of this sequence is an adult man with Graves' ophthalmopathy. The rearrangement links TRBV7-8 to TRBJ1-2; D is ambiguous. The DNA for the CDR3 is TGTGCCAGCAGCCCCCAAGTTGGCAACTATGGCTACACCTTC. Its protein is CASSPQVGNYGYTF.